This T cell receptor (beta chain) was recovered during a study of blood T cell repertoires in COVID-19. Participants came from about two dozen US areas, aged about 18 to 89 years. Participant-given clinical history determined each cohort assignment. Recovered status applied to Cohort 3 donors who had two consecutive negative PCRs. It also applied to those with clearance or with symptom resolution. Source study methods: Using reference gene primer amplification, nucleated cell counts were estimated. Method: immunoSEQ multiplex PCR; TCRdb's copy keeps in-frame clones and lacks some. The V and J calls and the clone size are those of that table, but D and trimming were determined from the DNA. The sample yields a few hundred thousand clones, approximately 92% seen once. The trim removed 1 base at V and 2 bases at J, leaving 7 bases unmatched. The germline CDR1 and CDR2 sequences are LNHNV and YYDKDF (reference sequence). CDR3 length: 16 amino acids.

The rearrangement links TRBV15 to TRBJ2-7; 8 nucleotides line up with TRBD2. Specimen: PBMCs or T cells enriched from blood (not recorded which). The TCR was taken from a woman between 18 and 30 years old who had recovered from COVID-19. The CDR3 DNA reads as TGTGCCACCAGCAGAGGAGTGGGACTAGGTGCCTACGAGCAGTACTTC. Its translation: CATSRGVGLGAYEQYF.